Listed here are 31 T cell receptor beta chains from one sample, sequenced in a study of T cells after yellow fever vaccination. TCRdb re-analysed the 5' RACE reads in MiXCR, keeping a single row per CDR3 protein. The sample comprises some 550,000 distinct CDR3 sequences, 15% to 20% of which are singletons, and approximately 15% rests with the top ten. The starting material was PBMCs, obtained 15 days after the yellow fever booster vaccination. Source of these receptors: a man aged 30 to 45 who received the YFV17D yellow fever vaccine.

V gene TRBV7-2 combines with J gene TRBJ2-4, with D possibly TRBD2 on 5 matching bases. The CDR3 is made up of 15 amino acids. The germline V gene has CDR1 SGHTA and CDR2 FQGNSA. Trimming took 2 bases from V and 4 from J, leaving 12 bases between them. This chain's CDR3 is CASSLFETTKNIQYF. Here the CDR3 DNA reads TGTGCCAGCAGCTTATTCGAGACTACAAAAAACATTCAGTACTTC.

This clonotype was picked up a small number of times. J is TRBJ2-3 and V is TRBV19; D remains ambiguous. The CDR3 length is 15 residues. Germline values: CDR1 LNHDA, CDR2 SQIVND (reference sequence). Trimming took 5 bases from V and 2 from J, leaving 14 bases between them. DNA of the CDR3: TGTGCCAGTAGTCCGCGCGGTTACGCCACAGATACGCAGTATTTT. The encoded protein is CASSPRGYATDTQYF. The full variable domain, its missing parts supplied by reference TRBV19 and TRBJ2-3, is DGGITQSPKYLFRKEGQNVTLSCEQNLNHDAMYWYRQDPGQGLRLIYYSQIVNDFQKGDIAEGYSVSREKKESFPLTVTSAQKNPTAFYLCASSPRGYATDTQYFGPGTRLTVL.

In this sample, this clonotype turned up a few times. V usage is TRBV20-1 and J usage is TRBJ2-3, with a possible D match to TRBD2 (6 bases). CDR3 length equals 13 residues. CDR1 is DFQATT and CDR2 is SNEGSKA in the germline V gene (reference sequence). V was pared by 3 bases and J by 6 bases, with 13 bases between. CDR3 protein: CSARGSSADTQYF. In DNA form, the CDR3 reads TGCAGTGCTAGGGGCTCTAGCGCGGATACGCAGTATTTT.

The V gene is TRBV6-1, the J gene TRBJ1-1; D unresolved. V dropped 3 bases and J dropped 9 bases, with 2 bases sitting between them. This CDR3 region has 9 residues. Per germline, CDR1 MNHNS and CDR2 SASEGT. CDR3 sequence: CASSEKAFF. In DNA, the CDR3 is TGTGCCAGCAGTGAGAAAGCTTTCTTT.

V gene TRBV3-1 combines with J gene TRBJ2-7; D gene ambiguous. V gave up 0 bases and J gave up 5 bases, with 8 bases separating them. Germline CDR1 LGHDT, CDR2 YNNKEL (reference sequence). CDR3 length: 13 amino acids. This CDR3 reads CASSQDLGNEQYF. The CDR3 nucleotides are TGTGCCAGCAGCCAAGATCTAGGGAACGAGCAGTACTTC.

The V gene is TRBV10-3, the J gene TRBJ2-2; 10 bases agree with TRBD2. The ends lost 6 bases at V and 3 bases at J; junction bases unmatched: 7. This CDR3 comprises 16 residues. Per germline, CDR1 ENHRY and CDR2 SYGVKD. In DNA form, the CDR3 reads TGTGCCATCAGCCCTCGACTAGCGGGTGACACCGGGGAGCTGTTTTTT. Protein: CAISPRLAGDTGELFF.

The chain links TRBV20-1 to TRBJ1-4; 11 nucleotides align to TRBD1. Trimming took 3 bases from V and 7 from J; bases not matched to a gene: 7. CDR1 is DFQATT and CDR2 is SNEGSKA in the germline V gene (reference sequence). This CDR3 region has 15 residues. The CDR3 nucleotides are TGCAGTGCTAGTTGGACAGGGGGCGCGGGTGAAAAACTGTTTTTT. Its translation: CSASWTGGAGEKLFF.

This clonotype was observed a few times. This sequence joins TRBV12-3 or TRBV12-4 and TRBJ2-2; a possible D gene is TRBD2 (6 bases). The CDR3 spans 14 residues. Trimming pared 7 bases from V and 1 base from J, leaving 10 bases between. For the CDR3, the DNA is TGTGCCAGCAAACCGGGACTGAACACCGGGGAGCTGTTTTTT. Its translation: CASKPGLNTGELFF.

J is TRBJ2-1 and V is TRBV20-1; 9 bases agree with TRBD2. The germline V gene has CDR1 DFQATT and CDR2 SNEGSKA (reference sequence). V was clipped by 3 bases and J by 8 bases; unmatched bases: 14. The CDR3 runs to 16 residues. CDR3 region: CSARNLAGLVNHEQFF. The CDR3 DNA reads as TGCAGTGCTAGGAATCTAGCGGGACTCGTAAACCATGAGCAGTTCTTC.

The table lists this clonotype with a few counts. This chain uses TRBV6-6 with TRBJ2-7; tentatively, D is TRBD1 (5 bases). CDR3 length: 12 amino acids. The V end lost 7 bases, the J end lost 3 bases, and 10 bases lay between the germline ends. CDR1 is MNHNY, CDR2 SVGAGI, per germline (reference sequence). The CDR3 sequence: CASTQGSYEQYF. The CDR3 DNA reads as TGTGCCAGCACCCAGGGTAGCTACGAGCAGTACTTC.

This clonotype was counted a few times. This chain links TRBV29-1 with TRBJ2-5; tentative D call: TRBD1 (7 bases). The CDR3 has 12 residues. The germline V gene encodes CDR1 SQVTM and CDR2 ANQGSEA. V lost 7 bases and J 5 bases, leaving 14 bases between the germline ends. As DNA, the CDR3 is TGCAGCGGAGGGGGCGGGGAGGAGACCCAGTACTTC. Protein: CSGGGGEETQYF.

This chain connects TRBV28 to TRBJ2-6; 7 nucleotides agree with TRBD1. Germline CDR1 and CDR2: MDHEN and SYDVKM. J was trimmed by 2 bases and V by 3 bases; bases with no gene match: 7. The CDR3 spans 17 residues. DNA of the CDR3: TGTGCCAGCAGTTTGGGGACAGCAGTACCTGGGGCCAACGTCCTGACTTTC. Translation gives CASSLGTAVPGANVLTF.

This clonotype was observed a handful of times. The V and J genes are TRBV20-1 and TRBJ2-6; no reliable D call. Trimming cost V 8 bases and J 0 bases, with 14 bases left between them. Per germline, CDR1 DFQATT and CDR2 SNEGSKA (reference sequence). CDR3 size: 15 residues. The CDR3 DNA reads TGCAGTCCGAAATCTATTCCCTCTGGGGCCAACGTCCTGACTTTC. It yields the protein CSPKSIPSGANVLTF.

This clonotype was counted a few times. The CDR3 DNA is TGCAGTGCTACGCCGGGGGCCGGGTATGGGGAGCAGTACTTC. Its protein product is CSATPGAGYGEQYF. This chain links TRBV20-1 with TRBJ2-7, with D perhaps given as TRBD1 or TRBD2 (6 bases each). This CDR3 comprises 14 residues. V lost 4 bases and J lost 7, with 20 bases in between. CDR1 DFQATT and CDR2 SNEGSKA come from the germline V gene (reference sequence).

This chain connects TRBV5-1 to TRBJ1-4; D call uncertain. Trimming left V 1 base short and J 5 bases short, with 9 bases between. CDR3 size: 14 residues. Germline assignment: CDR1 SGHRS and CDR2 YFSETQ. The chain's CDR3 is CASSLPGPNEKLFF. The CDR3 DNA sequence: TGCGCCAGCAGCTTGCCCGGGCCCAATGAAAAACTGTTTTTT.

This clonotype has just a few counts. The CDR3 nucleotides read TGTGCCATCAGTCAAGGGACGGCTACAGATACGCAGTATTTT. Its protein product is CAISQGTATDTQYF. The V call is TRBV10-3, the J call TRBJ2-3; D may correspond to TRBD1 or TRBD2 (5 bases each). V was pared by 5 bases and J by 3 bases, with 12 bases between. The CDR3 is 14 amino acids. CDR1 and CDR2 (germline): ENHRY, SYGVKD.

In this sample, this clonotype turned up many times. An end of the junction does not agree with germline; a read error may underlie this. V and J are TRBV30 and TRBJ2-7, with D uncertain. Germline assignment: CDR1 GTSNPN and CDR2 SVGIG (reference sequence). The CDR3 spans 11 residues. CDR3 region: CAWTISNEQYF. The CDR3 bases are TGTGCCTGGACCATCTCCAACGAGCAGTACTTC. Complete variable domain (other parts from reference TRBV30 and TRBJ2-7): SQTIHQWPATLVQPVGSPLSLECTVEGTSNPNLYWYRQAAGRGLQLLFYSVGIGQISSEVPQNLSASRPQDRQFILSSKKLLLSDSGFYLCAWTISNEQYFGPGTRLTVT.

This clonotype was seen only a few times. The chain employs TRBV29-1 and TRBJ2-7; 8 positions agree with TRBD2. Per the germline V gene, CDR1 is SQVTM and CDR2 is ANQGSEA. CDR3 size: 13 residues. Germline trimming cut 6 bases from V and 4 bases from J; bases unmatched to any gene: 8. CDR3 DNA: TGCAGCGTACAACAGAGACTAGCGTACGAGCAGTACTTC. Translated: CSVQQRLAYEQYF.

This chain connects TRBV12-3 or TRBV12-4 to TRBJ2-1, with D possibly matching TRBD1 (6 bases). The CDR3 sequence is 14 residues long. Between the trimmed V and J ends, which lost 8 bases and 8 bases, there was a span of 19 bases. Here the CDR3 DNA reads TGTGCCAGCGCTAGTTCCCAACAGGGCTATGAGCAGTTCTTC. Encoded protein: CASASSQQGYEQFF.

This clonotype was detected only a few times. The V call is TRBV29-1, the J call TRBJ2-5, with a weak D call TRBD2 (6 bases). The CDR3 has 12 amino acids. CDR1 and CDR2 from the germline V gene are SQVTM and ANQGSEA. The V end was cut by 7 bases, the J end by 5 bases, with 14 bases between. The CDR3 DNA reads TGCAGCGCCGCGGCGGGGCCCGAGACCCAGTACTTC. Amino acids: CSAAAGPETQYF.

There are a few counts of this clonotype. The V call is TRBV3-1, the J call TRBJ2-5, with 12 nucleotides matching TRBD2. The V gene's germline CDR1 is LGHDT and CDR2 YNNKEL (reference sequence). This CDR3 contains 15 residues. V shed 4 bases and J 5 bases; nucleotides not matched to a gene: 5. The CDR3: CASSRLAGVTETQYF. DNA of the CDR3: TGTGCCAGCAGCCGACTAGCGGGAGTCACGGAGACCCAGTACTTC.

This clonotype was found a few times. Written as DNA, the CDR3 is TGTGCCAGCGAACCCTTTGGAGGCGGGAGAGGGGAGCAGTACTTC. This translates into CASEPFGGGRGEQYF. The rearrangement joins TRBV6-2 or TRBV6-3 to TRBJ2-7; 7 nucleotides match TRBD2. The CDR3 extends over 15 amino acids. Germline trimming cut 8 bases from V and 7 bases from J; bases unmatched to any gene: 17. Germline CDR1 and CDR2: MNHEY and SVGEGT.

This clonotype appeared a few times. The junction differs from germline at one of its ends, possibly a read error. V usage is TRBV2 and J usage is TRBJ2-1, with D unresolved. This CDR3 spans 10 amino acids. CDR1 is SNHLY, CDR2 FYNNEI, per germline. CDR3 nucleotide sequence: TGTGCCAGCAGGGAAGTCATGCAGTTCTTC. It translates to CASREVMQFF.

This clonotype has a handful of counts. The chain couples TRBV7-9 to TRBJ2-4; D not certain. Deletions cut 1 base from V and 9 bases from J, with 7 bases between. Per germline, CDR1 SEHNR and CDR2 FQNEAQ (reference sequence). The CDR3 length is 12 residues. The CDR3 sequence: CASSLDMTIQYF. The DNA of the CDR3 is TGTGCCAGCAGCTTAGATATGACCATTCAGTACTTC.

This clonotype was counted only a few times. The chain joins TRBV6-1 to TRBJ2-3; 7 bases map to TRBD2. Germline CDR1 reads MNHNS; CDR2 reads SASEGT. Trimming cost V 4 bases and J 6 bases; bases outside gene matches: 7. CDR3 length: 14 residues. The DNA of the CDR3 is TGTGCCAGCAGTGGAGGCGGGAGCTACGATACGCAGTATTTT. It encodes CASSGGGSYDTQYF.

In the case of this clonotype: This may be a read error, as it is one base from a much larger clone. The DNA of the CDR3 is TGCTGTGCTACCGAAAGGGGGGCTAGTATGGCAGATACGCAGTATTTT. Translating it yields CCATERGASMADTQYF. V is TRBV20-1 and J is TRBJ2-3; perhaps D is TRBD1 or TRBD2 (6 bases each). This CDR3 is built from 16 residues. Germline assignment: CDR1 DFQATT and CDR2 SNEGSKA (reference sequence).

In this sample, this clonotype turned up a few times. The rearrangement uses TRBV20-1 and TRBJ1-6, with D uncertain. The CDR3 loop spans 14 amino acids. The V gene's germline CDR1 is DFQATT and CDR2 SNEGSKA (reference sequence). The germline V and J ends were trimmed by 0 bases and 7 bases, with 10 bases remaining between them. CDR3 amino acids: CSARDSRLNSPLHF. CDR3 nucleotide sequence: TGCAGTGCTAGAGATTCAAGGTTGAATTCACCCCTCCACTTT.

This clonotype was seen a handful of times. The chain recombines TRBV6-4 with TRBJ2-1; 15 bases agree with TRBD2. The J segment lost 9 bases and the V segment lost 6 bases, leaving 6 bases of the junction unmatched. The germline V gene encodes CDR1 MRHNA and CDR2 SNTAGT. CDR3 length equals 15 residues. Here the CDR3 reads CASSEGLAGGSEQFF. CDR3 sequence (DNA): TGTGCCAGCAGCGAGGGACTAGCGGGAGGTAGTGAGCAGTTCTTC.

The CDR3 coding sequence is TGCGCCAGCGGCCCAGCGGGGTCCTACAATGAGCAGTTCTTC. Translating it yields CASGPAGSYNEQFF. The chain combines TRBV5-1 with TRBJ2-1; the match to TRBD2 covers 7 bases. CDR1 and CDR2 from the germline V gene are SGHRS and YFSETQ. This CDR3 has 14 amino acids. Trimming at V came to 7 bases and at J to 1 base, leaving 5 bases not matched to a gene.

V and J are TRBV27 and TRBJ1-4, with TRBD1 identical over 9 bases. In germline, CDR1 is MNHEY, CDR2 SMNVEV (reference sequence). J gave up 7 bases and V 5 bases, and 5 bases lay outside the gene matches. CDR3 size: 14 residues. CDR3 residues: CASSSRDRVEKLFF. DNA for the CDR3: TGTGCCAGCAGTAGCCGGGACAGGGTTGAAAAACTGTTTTTT.

The chain employs TRBV9 and TRBJ2-7; D perhaps matches TRBD2 (6 bases). Trimming shortened V by 6 bases and J by 2 bases, and 18 bases separated the two germline ends. The germline CDR1 and CDR2 sequences are SGDLS and YYNGEE. The CDR3 has 15 amino acids. The chain's CDR3 is CASTPWGDHTYEQYF. The DNA for the CDR3 is TGTGCCAGCACCCCGTGGGGGGACCATACCTACGAGCAGTACTTC. Variable domain in full (rest from reference TRBV9 and TRBJ2-7): DSGVTQTPKHLITATGQRVTLRCSPRSGDLSVYWYQQSLDQGLQFLIQYYNGEERAKGNILERFSAQQFPDLHSELNLSSLELGDSALYFCASTPWGDHTYEQYFGPGTRLTVT.